The present TCR beta chain was sequenced within a study of cytomegalovirus exposure and HLA in healthy donors. Whole-study context: From about 200 million T cells, an earlier analysis saw 100 million to 140 million unique TCR beta sequences. General study points: Researchers reportedly found TCR beta sequences accurately predicted most subjects' HLA-A and HLA-B alleles.

As to this clone: Its antigen remains unknown.

With V trimmed by 3 bases and J by 1 base, 8 bases remained unmatched. This CDR3 comprises 16 residues. Germline CDR1 is SGHRS and CDR2 is YFSETQ. The primer mix had 60 Vbeta and 13 Jbeta primers. Some clones are missing from TCRdb's copy, which holds only in-frame ones; the method was immunoSEQ multiplex PCR. The sample shows around 74,000 clones, approximately 80% of them seen only once. Input material: PBMCs. This TCR derives from a man aged 40-55 years in good health and CMV-seronegative. V usage is TRBV5-1 and J usage is TRBJ1-1; TRBD1 matches at 8 bases. CDR3 nucleotide sequence: TGCGCCAGCAGCTCAAACTCAGGACAGGGGAACACTGAAGCTTTCTTT. It codes for CASSSNSGQGNTEAFF.